This entry lists 30 T cell receptor gamma chains sequenced from one sample in a study of Vδ1+ human thymocytes (dated by TCRdb to between 2018 and 2020). What the study reported, not specific to this receptor: The thymic TRG and TRD repertoires appeared highly polyclonal, with Gaussian CDR3 length distributions, in contrast to the oligoclonal repertoires of peripheral blood.

The run used an Illumina MiSeq. RNA extraction was carried out with the RNeasy mini kit, and reverse transcription was then done using Superscript III. Multiplex PCR was used to generate CDR3 amplicons, with pooled V-gene forward primers and a constant-region reverse primer carrying Illumina adaptor overhangs. TCRdb called clones afresh from the public reads with CATT; identical DNA rows were later merged. The sample records over 25,000 gamma-chain clones, around 20% of which are singletons. The top ten constitute under 2% of the sample. The antigens for these receptors are not known. The specimen sequenced was Vdelta1+ gamma-delta thymocytes from the thymus. The cell subset or site label of this sample denotes: FACS-sorted CD3+ TCRalphabeta- TCRVdelta1+ TCRVdelta2- thymocytes. These TCRs come from a boy younger than two who had congenital heart surgery.

The chain has TRGV5 and TRGJP2. This CDR3 spans 14 amino acids. Unmatched junction bases numbered 3, after V lost 3 bases and J lost 2 bases. Germline lookup yields CDR1 VINAFY and CDR2 YDVSNSKD. CDR3 nucleotide sequence: TGTGCCACCTGGGACGAAAGTAGTGATTGGATCAAGACGTTT. It translates to CATWDESSDWIKTF.

The V gene is TRGV4, the J gene TRGJ1 or TRGJ2. The germline V gene has CDR1 EGSTGY and CDR2 YDSYTSSV. The J segment lost 9 bases and the V segment lost 3 bases, leaving 14 bases of the junction unmatched. The CDR3 spans 14 residues. In DNA, the CDR3 is TGTGCCACCTGGGATCACGTTACTCTGTCTAAGAAACTCTTT. As protein: CATWDHVTLSKKLF.

This clone has only a few counts. The chain uses TRGV8 and TRGJ1 or TRGJ2. V lost 3 bases, J lost 12 bases, and 8 bases stayed unmatched. CDR3 size: 11 residues. Germline V gene lookup returns CDR1 VENAVY and CDR2 YDSYNSRV. DNA of the CDR3: TGTGCCACCTGGGATGGAGATAGGAAACTCTTT. As protein: CATWDGDRKLF.

This clone has only one observation. This sample also contains other DNA sequences that code for the same CDR3. The rearrangement joins TRGV8 to TRGJP1. The CDR3 totals 14 residues. CDR1 and CDR2 from the germline V gene are VENAVY and YDSYNSRV. V was clipped by 5 bases and J by 0 bases; unmatched bases: 3. CDR3 sequence: CATWAYTTGWFKIF. CDR3 nucleotides: TGTGCCACCTGGGCTTATACCACTGGTTGGTTCAAGATATTT.

The chain joins TRGV3 to TRGJ1 or TRGJ2. The germline CDR1 and CDR2 sequences are VTNTFY and YDVSTARD (reference sequence). The CDR3 is 13 amino acids. Unmatched junction bases numbered 7, after V lost 3 bases and J lost 5 bases. CDR3 nucleotide sequence: TGTGCCACCTGGGACCTGGTTGATTATAAGAAACTCTTT. It translates to CATWDLVDYKKLF.

The V and J genes are TRGV4 and TRGJ1 or TRGJ2. With V trimmed by 4 bases and J by 7 bases, 10 bases remained unmatched. Germline-derived CDR1 and CDR2 are EGSTGY and YDSYTSSV. The CDR3 runs to 13 residues. The CDR3 loop reads CATWESVGYKKLF. CDR3 DNA: TGTGCCACCTGGGAGAGCGTAGGATATAAGAAACTCTTT.

This clone was detected a few times. Other DNA sequences in this sample translate to the same CDR3. The V call is TRGV4, the J call TRGJ1 or TRGJ2. This CDR3 is built from 11 residues. V trimming: 0 bases; J trimming: 10 bases; junction bases outside the gene matches: 3. CDR1 EGSTGY and CDR2 YDSYTSSV come from the germline V gene. The chain's CDR3 is CATWDGLKKLF. The CDR3 coding sequence is TGTGCCACCTGGGATGGGCTGAAGAAACTCTTT.

The genes are TRGV4 and TRGJ1 or TRGJ2. The trim removed 0 bases at V and 0 bases at J, leaving 14 bases unmatched. Germline V gene sequence: CDR1 EGSTGY, CDR2 YDSYTSSV. The CDR3 consists of 18 residues. The CDR3 sequence: CATWDGPEGSSNYYKKLF. Written as DNA, the CDR3 is TGTGCCACCTGGGATGGGCCCGAGGGGTCCTCGAATTATTATAAGAAACTCTTT.

About this clone itself: One base away lies a much larger clone, so this may be a sequencing read error. Distinct nucleotide sequences in the sample also encode this CDR3. The chain links TRGV9 to TRGJ1 or TRGJ2. The germline V gene has CDR1 GITISATS and CDR2 ISYDGTV (reference sequence). The CDR3 is 13 residues long. In nucleotides, the CDR3 is TGTGCCTTGTGGGAGGGGAATTACTATAAGAAACTCTTT. Translating gives CALWEGNYYKKLF.

This clone was detected a few times. Other DNA sequences in this specimen translate into the identical CDR3. The chain couples TRGV2 to TRGJ1 or TRGJ2. Per germline, CDR1 EGSNGY and CDR2 YDSYNSKV. This CDR3 is built from 14 residues. V shed 0 bases, J shed 2 bases, and the junction held 4 bases outside the gene matches. DNA of the CDR3: TGTGCCACCTGGGACGGGCGGGATTATTATAAGAAACTCTTT. Its protein product is CATWDGRDYYKKLF.

This clone came up a few times. The rearrangement links TRGV5 to TRGJP2. After removal of 3 bases from V and 2 bases from J, the junction contained 6 bases not matched to a gene. CDR1 is VINAFY and CDR2 is YDVSNSKD in the germline V gene. The CDR3 totals 15 residues. Here the CDR3 reads CATWDGSSSDWIKTF. The CDR3 DNA follows: TGTGCCACCTGGGACGGATCAAGTAGTGATTGGATCAAGACGTTT.

As regards this clone: Just one base apart from a much larger clone, this may be a read error. The chain employs TRGV9 and TRGJ1 or TRGJ2. The germline CDR1 and CDR2 sequences are GITISATS and ISYDGTV (reference sequence). This CDR3 is built from 11 residues. CDR3 sequence reads: CALLERYKKLF. The CDR3 DNA sequence: TGTGCCTTGTTGGAGAGGTATAAGAAACTCTTT.

The chain couples TRGV9 to TRGJ1 or TRGJ2. CDR3 length equals 14 residues. The trim removed 3 bases at V and 3 bases at J, leaving 8 bases unmatched. Germline values: CDR1 GITISATS, CDR2 ISYDGTV (reference sequence). The CDR3 region has the DNA TGTGCCTTGTGGGAGCTCCCGTTTTATTATAAGAAACTCTTT. Its translation is CALWELPFYYKKLF.

As concerns this clone: A much larger clone lies one base from this, so it may be a read error. J is TRGJ1 or TRGJ2 and V is TRGV2. CDR3 length equals 14 residues. CDR1 is EGSNGY and CDR2 is YDSYNSKV in the germline V gene. CDR3 sequence (DNA): TGTGCCACCCGGGACGGGCCGGGGTATTATAAGAAACTCTTT. This codes for CATRDGPGYYKKLF.

The chain uses TRGV5 and TRGJ1 or TRGJ2. CDR1 VINAFY and CDR2 YDVSNSKD come from the germline V gene. The CDR3 loop spans 13 amino acids. V lost 0 bases and J lost 7; bases outside the gene matches: 6. CDR3 bases: TGTGCCACCTGGGACAGGCAGCACTATAAGAAACTCTTT. As protein: CATWDRQHYKKLF.

The chain couples TRGV5 to TRGJ1 or TRGJ2. V was clipped by 3 bases and J by 3 bases; unmatched bases: 5. Germline lookup yields CDR1 VINAFY and CDR2 YDVSNSKD. This CDR3 region has 13 residues. Here the CDR3 reads CATWDVLYYKKLF. DNA for the CDR3: TGTGCCACCTGGGACGTCCTTTATTATAAGAAACTCTTT.

This clone was observed a handful of times. The J gene is TRGJ1 or TRGJ2, the V gene TRGV3. The CDR3 covers 13 residues. V was pared by 0 bases and J by 7 bases, with 6 bases of the junction left unmatched. CDR1 is VTNTFY, CDR2 YDVSTARD, per germline (reference sequence). The CDR3 DNA reads TGTGCCACCTGGGACAGGCCGTTGTATAAGAAACTCTTT. It is translated as CATWDRPLYKKLF.

Relative to its sample, this clone is medium-sized. V and J are TRGV5 and TRGJ1 or TRGJ2. From germline, CDR1 is VINAFY and CDR2 YDVSNSKD. Trimming at V came to 0 bases and at J to 0 bases, leaving 2 bases not matched to a gene. The CDR3 totals 14 residues. In DNA, the CDR3 is TGTGCCACCTGGGACAGGGGGAATTATTATAAGAAACTCTTT. It yields the protein CATWDRGNYYKKLF.

V is TRGV9 and J is TRGJP. The V and J ends lost 4 bases and 6 bases, in that order; junction bases with no gene match: 3. The CDR3 runs to 15 residues. Germline CDR1 GITISATS, CDR2 ISYDGTV (reference sequence). CDR3 nucleotides: TGTGCCTTGTGGGATGTAGAGTTGGGCAAAAAAATCAAGGTATTT. This gives the protein CALWDVELGKKIKVF.

Notes on this clone: This may be a read error, as it is one base from a much larger clone. The chain combines TRGV5 with TRGJ1 or TRGJ2. Germline lookup yields CDR1 VINAFY and CDR2 YDVSNSKD. This CDR3 spans 11 amino acids. Here the CDR3 DNA reads TGTGCCACTTGGGACAGGCAGGGGAAACTCTTT. Translating it yields CATWDRQGKLF.

On this clone itself: Other DNA sequences from this sample encode an identical CDR3 as well. V gene TRGV9 combines with J gene TRGJ1 or TRGJ2. V was pared by 0 bases and J by 12 bases, with 5 bases of the junction left unmatched. Looked up from germline, CDR1 is GITISATS and CDR2 is ISYDGTV (reference sequence). The CDR3 runs to 11 residues. The CDR3, as DNA: TGTGCCTTGTGGGAGGTGCTAGTGAAACTCTTT. It is translated as CALWEVLVKLF.

This chain links TRGV9 with TRGJ1 or TRGJ2. Germline V gene sequence: CDR1 GITISATS, CDR2 ISYDGTV (reference sequence). Losses at the gene ends were 7 bases for V and 3 bases for J; bases not matched to a gene: 6. The CDR3 has 12 amino acids. The CDR3 here is CALCRIYYKKLF. The CDR3 DNA sequence: TGTGCCTTGTGTCGAATTTATTATAAGAAACTCTTT.

The table lists this clone with a few counts. In the same sample, other DNA sequences code for this CDR3. The genes are TRGV9 and TRGJ1 or TRGJ2. Per the germline V gene, CDR1 is GITISATS and CDR2 is ISYDGTV (reference sequence). The length of the CDR3 is 12 residues. V lost 5 bases, J lost 4 bases, and 5 bases stayed unmatched. DNA for the CDR3: TGTGCCTTGTGGGGACCCTATTATAAGAAACTCTTT. Translated: CALWGPYYKKLF.

Relative to its sample, this clone is medium-sized. A much bigger clone sits one base away, suggesting this may be a read error. The V gene is TRGV4, the J gene TRGJ1 or TRGJ2. This CDR3 has 11 residues. Germline loops: CDR1 EGSTGY, CDR2 YDSYTSSV. J gave up 6 bases and V 3 bases, and 2 bases lay outside the gene matches. DNA of the CDR3: TGTGCCACCTGGGATTGTTATAAGAAACTCTTT. Translation gives CATWDCYKKLF.

This clone was observed a few times. The same CDR3 also results from other DNA sequences found in this sample. V usage is TRGV4 and J usage is TRGJ1 or TRGJ2. The CDR3 totals 13 residues. V trimming: 0 bases; J trimming: 4 bases; junction bases outside the gene matches: 3. Germline lookup yields CDR1 EGSTGY and CDR2 YDSYTSSV. The CDR3 loop is CATWDGGYYKKLF. The CDR3 DNA is TGTGCCACCTGGGATGGGGGCTATTATAAGAAACTCTTT.

This clone came up a few times. One end of the junction fails to match germline, which may point to a read error. The genes are TRGV8 and TRGJP1. The CDR3 loop spans 11 amino acids. Germline CDR1 reads VENAVY; CDR2 reads YDSYNSRV. In nucleotides, the CDR3 is TGTGCCTCCTGGACTGGTTGGTTCAAGATATTT. This gives the protein CASWTGWFKIF.

The chain is built from TRGV2 and TRGJP2. CDR1 and CDR2 (germline): EGSNGY, YDSYNSKV. CDR3 length: 13 amino acids. J was trimmed by 12 bases and V by 1 base; bases with no gene match: 8. The CDR3, as DNA: TGTGCCACCTGGGACGGTTCTAGGGGGATCAAGACGTTT. Translated, it gives CATWDGSRGIKTF.

On this clone itself: Other DNA sequences from this sample encode an identical CDR3 as well. V and J are TRGV9 and TRGJ1 or TRGJ2. After removal of 2 bases from V and 10 bases from J, the junction contained 5 bases not matched to a gene. The germline CDR1 and CDR2 sequences are GITISATS and ISYDGTV (reference sequence). CDR3 size: 11 residues. CDR3 sequence reads: CALWEDQKKLF. The CDR3 nucleotides read TGTGCCTTGTGGGAGGACCAAAAGAAACTCTTT.

V and J are TRGV4 and TRGJ1 or TRGJ2. Germline V gene lookup returns CDR1 EGSTGY and CDR2 YDSYTSSV. The CDR3 length is 12 residues. J gave up 9 bases and V 2 bases, and 7 bases lay outside the gene matches. Written as DNA, the CDR3 is TGTGCCACCTGGGATGAGCCTAGTAAGAAACTCTTT. Translating gives CATWDEPSKKLF.

This clone occurred a few times. One base separates it from a far larger clone, so it is likely a read error. The chain has TRGV9 and TRGJ1 or TRGJ2. The germline V gene has CDR1 GITISATS and CDR2 ISYDGTV (reference sequence). This CDR3 is built from 13 residues. With 0 bases clipped from V and 4 bases from J, the junction kept 3 bases outside the gene matches. This CDR3 reads CALWEVKYYKKLF. CDR3 DNA: TGTGCCTTGTGGGAGGTGAAGTATTATAAGAAACTCTTT.